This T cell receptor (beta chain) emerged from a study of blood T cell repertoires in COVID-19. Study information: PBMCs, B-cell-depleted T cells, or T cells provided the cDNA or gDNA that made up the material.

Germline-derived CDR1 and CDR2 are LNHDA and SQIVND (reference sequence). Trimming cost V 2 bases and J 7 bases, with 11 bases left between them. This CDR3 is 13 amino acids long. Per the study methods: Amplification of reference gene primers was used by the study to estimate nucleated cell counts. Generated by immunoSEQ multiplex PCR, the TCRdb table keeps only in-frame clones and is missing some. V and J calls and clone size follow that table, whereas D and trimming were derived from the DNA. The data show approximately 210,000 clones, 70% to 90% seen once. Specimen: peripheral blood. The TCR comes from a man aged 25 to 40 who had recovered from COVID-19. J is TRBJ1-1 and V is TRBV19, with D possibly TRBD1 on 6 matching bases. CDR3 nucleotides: TGTGCCAGTAGTATACAGGGGCACAGTGAAGCTTTCTTT. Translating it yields CASSIQGHSEAFF.